This is a list of T cell receptor beta chains from one sample in a study of blood T cell repertoires in COVID-19. Measured with immunoSEQ multiplex PCR; TCRdb has only the in-frame clones, and not every one. In the table there are under 200,000 clones, around 90% of which are singletons. Sequencing was carried out using peripheral blood. These receptors came from a man aged 50 to 59 with acute or convalescent COVID-19. Each CDR3 is given with its conserved first and last residue. D genes are given only for firm matches. Clone sizes are given selectively: once, few, many, or a class where the clone is expanded.

>TRBV7-3|TRBJ2-1|.|.
TGTGCCAGCAGCTTACTGCCCACCGGGAATGAGCAGTTCTTC
CASSLLPTGNEQFF
>TRBV3-1/TRBV3-2|TRBJ2-3|TRBD2|.
TGTGCCAGCAGCTACGGACTAGCGGGGGTATGGAGCACAGATACGCAGTATTTT
CASSYGLAGVWSTDTQYF
>TRBV19|TRBJ1-5|TRBD1|.
TGTGCCAGTAGCGGGACAGGGGGCGGCAATCAGCCCCAGCATTTT
CASSGTGGGNQPQHF
>TRBV27|TRBJ2-3|TRBD1|.
TGTGCCAGCAGTCCCGGACAGGGGGATGATACGCAGTATTTT
CASSPGQGDDTQYF
>TRBV27|TRBJ1-1|.|.
TGTGCCAGCAGAAAAACACGACGGACAGATGAAGCTTTCTTT
CASRKTRRTDEAFF
>TRBV4-1|TRBJ1-2|.|.
TGCGCCAGCAGCCGAGCACAGGGTTATCAAAGTCATGGCTACACCTTC
CASSRAQGYQSHGYTF
>TRBV28|TRBJ2-2|.|.
TGTGCCAGCAGGACAACGGGGAAGGGGAACACCGGGGAGCTGTTTTTT
CASRTTGKGNTGELFF
>TRBV5-6|TRBJ1-2|.|.
TGTGCCAGCAGCTTGGTAGTACAGAACTATGGCTACACCTTC
CASSLVVQNYGYTF
>TRBV19|TRBJ1-5|.|.
TGTGCCAGCCGCGGCGGGGCCAGCGTTTGGAGCAATCAGCCCCAGCATTTT
CASRGGASVWSNQPQHF
>TRBV7-3|TRBJ2-3|TRBD2|.
TGTGCCAGCAGCATAGCGGGACAACTCACAGATACGCAGTATTTT
CASSIAGQLTDTQYF
>TRBV12-1|TRBJ2-1|.|.
TGTGCCAGCAGCTACACCCTAGCGGGGGGAGAGCAGTTCTTC
CASSYTLAGGEQFF
>TRBV6-5|TRBJ1-4|.|.
TGTGCCAGCGGGCAGCTTAATGAAAAACTGTTTTTT
CASGQLNEKLFF
>TRBV9|TRBJ2-3|TRBD2|.
TGTGCCAGCAGCGCTGCGGGGGGGCCGGTAGATACGCAGTATTTT
CASSAAGGPVDTQYF
>TRBV6-5|TRBJ2-3|TRBD1|once
TGTGCCAGCAGATCACAGGGGGCCAGCACAGATACGCAGTATTTT
CASRSQGASTDTQYF
>TRBV6-6|TRBJ2-7|.|.
TGTGCCAGCAGTTACTCACCAGGAGGGGACGGCGAGCAGTACTTC
CASSYSPGGDGEQYF
>TRBV6-4|TRBJ2-2|.|.
TGTGCCAGCAGTAAAGAGGAGACCGGGGAGCTGTTTTTT
CASSKEETGELFF
>TRBV28|TRBJ1-2|TRBD1|.
TGTGCCAGCACCCGACAGGGTCGGATCCTCTATGGCTACACCTTC
CASTRQGRILYGYTF
>TRBV5-5|TRBJ1-3|TRBD1|.
TGTGCCAGCAGCTGGCCCCCAGGGGGCTCTGGAAACACCATATATTTT
CASSWPPGGSGNTIYF
>TRBV12-3/TRBV12-4|TRBJ1-2|TRBD1|once
TGTGCCAGCAGCCCGACAGGGGCGGGAGGCTACACCTTC
CASSPTGAGGYTF